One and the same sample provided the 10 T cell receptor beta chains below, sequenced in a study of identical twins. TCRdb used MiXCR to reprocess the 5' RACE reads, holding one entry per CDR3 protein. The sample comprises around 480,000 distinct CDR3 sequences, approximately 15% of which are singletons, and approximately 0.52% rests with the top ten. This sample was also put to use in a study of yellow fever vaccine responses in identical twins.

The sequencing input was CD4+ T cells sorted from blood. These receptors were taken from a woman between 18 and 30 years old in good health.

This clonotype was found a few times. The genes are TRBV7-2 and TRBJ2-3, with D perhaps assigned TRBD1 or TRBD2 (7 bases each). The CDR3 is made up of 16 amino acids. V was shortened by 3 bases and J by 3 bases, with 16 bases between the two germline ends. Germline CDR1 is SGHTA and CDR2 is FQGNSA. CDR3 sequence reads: CASSFQGRGLTDTQYF. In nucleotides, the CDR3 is TGTGCCAGCAGCTTCCAGGGGAGGGGGCTTACAGATACGCAGTATTTT.

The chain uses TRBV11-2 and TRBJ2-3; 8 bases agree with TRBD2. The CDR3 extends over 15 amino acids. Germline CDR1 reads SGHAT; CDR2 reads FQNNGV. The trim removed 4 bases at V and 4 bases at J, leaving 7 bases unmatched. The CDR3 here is CASSSPGGRSDTQYF. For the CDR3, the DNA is TGTGCCAGCAGCTCCCCGGGGGGGCGCTCAGATACGCAGTATTTT.

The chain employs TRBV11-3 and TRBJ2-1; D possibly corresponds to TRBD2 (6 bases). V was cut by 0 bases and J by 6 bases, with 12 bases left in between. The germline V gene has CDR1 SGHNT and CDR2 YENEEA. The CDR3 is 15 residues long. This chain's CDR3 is CASSLDQSSVNEQFF. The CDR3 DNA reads TGTGCCAGCAGCTTAGATCAGTCTAGCGTCAATGAGCAGTTCTTC.

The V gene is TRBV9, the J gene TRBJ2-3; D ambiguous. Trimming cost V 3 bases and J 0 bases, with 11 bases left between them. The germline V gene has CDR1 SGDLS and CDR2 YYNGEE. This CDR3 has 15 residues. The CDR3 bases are TGTGCCAGCAGCGAACAGCAGTCTAGCACAGATACGCAGTATTTT. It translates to CASSEQQSSTDTQYF. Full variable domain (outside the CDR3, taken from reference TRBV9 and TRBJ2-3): DSGVTQTPKHLITATGQRVTLRCSPRSGDLSVYWYQQSLDQGLQFLIQYYNGEERAKGNILERFSAQQFPDLHSELNLSSLELGDSALYFCASSEQQSSTDTQYFGPGTRLTVL.

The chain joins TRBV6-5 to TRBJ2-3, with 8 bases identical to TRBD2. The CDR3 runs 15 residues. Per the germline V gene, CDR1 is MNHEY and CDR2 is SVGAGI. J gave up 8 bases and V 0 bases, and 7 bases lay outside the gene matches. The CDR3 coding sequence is TGTGCCAGCAGTTACTCGCGCGGGGGGCTTACTACGCAGTATTTT. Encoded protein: CASSYSRGGLTTQYF.

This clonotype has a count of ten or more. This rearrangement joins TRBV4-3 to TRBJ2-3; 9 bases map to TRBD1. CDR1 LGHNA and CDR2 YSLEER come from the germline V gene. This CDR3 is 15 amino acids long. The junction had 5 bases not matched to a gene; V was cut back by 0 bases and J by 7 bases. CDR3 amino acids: CASSQETGGAYTQYF. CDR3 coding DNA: TGCGCCAGCAGCCAAGAAACAGGGGGCGCGTATACGCAGTATTTT.

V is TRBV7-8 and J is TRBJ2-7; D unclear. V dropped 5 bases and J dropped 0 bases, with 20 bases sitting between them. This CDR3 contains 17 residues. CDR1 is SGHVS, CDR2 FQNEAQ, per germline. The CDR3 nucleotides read TGTGCCAGCAGCCCACGTTTGAGGACGGAGAGCTCCTACGAGCAGTACTTC. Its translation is CASSPRLRTESSYEQYF.

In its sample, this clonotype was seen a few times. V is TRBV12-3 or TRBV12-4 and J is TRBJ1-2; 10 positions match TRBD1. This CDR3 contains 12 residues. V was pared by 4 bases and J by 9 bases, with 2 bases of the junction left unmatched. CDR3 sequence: CASSWGQGSYTF. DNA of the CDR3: TGTGCCAGCAGTTGGGGACAGGGGAGCTACACCTTC.

CDR3 nucleotide sequence: TGTGCCAGCAAAAAAGTCGGCAGATTGAACACTGAAGCTTTCTTT. Translating gives CASKKVGRLNTEAFF. The chain combines TRBV6-1 with TRBJ1-1; D gene uncertain. The CDR3 length is 15 residues. V was cut by 7 bases and J by 0 bases, with 15 bases left in between. The germline V gene has CDR1 MNHNS and CDR2 SASEGT.

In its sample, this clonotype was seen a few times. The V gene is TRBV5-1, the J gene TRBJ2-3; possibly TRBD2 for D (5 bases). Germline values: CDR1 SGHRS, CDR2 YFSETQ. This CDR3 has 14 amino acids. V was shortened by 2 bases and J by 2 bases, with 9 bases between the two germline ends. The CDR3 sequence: CASSLADPTDTQYF. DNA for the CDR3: TGCGCCAGCAGCTTAGCGGATCCCACAGATACGCAGTATTTT.